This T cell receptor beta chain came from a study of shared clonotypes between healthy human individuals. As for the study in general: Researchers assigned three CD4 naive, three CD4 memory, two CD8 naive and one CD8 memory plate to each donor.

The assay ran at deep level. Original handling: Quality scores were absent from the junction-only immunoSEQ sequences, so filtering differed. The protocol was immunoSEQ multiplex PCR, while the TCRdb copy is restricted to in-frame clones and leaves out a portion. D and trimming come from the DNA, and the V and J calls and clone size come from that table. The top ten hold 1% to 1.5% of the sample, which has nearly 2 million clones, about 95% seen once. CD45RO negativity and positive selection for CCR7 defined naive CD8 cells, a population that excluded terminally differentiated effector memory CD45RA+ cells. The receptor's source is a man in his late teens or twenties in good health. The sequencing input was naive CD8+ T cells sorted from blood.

In DNA form, the CDR3 reads TGTGCCAGCAGTTTACCCGGACAGGGAGAGAGAACTGAAGCTTTCTTT. Translation: CASSLPGQGERTEAFF. J is TRBJ1-1 and V is TRBV28; TRBD1 matches 8 bases. Trimming removed 2 bases from V and 5 bases from J; junction bases left unmatched: 10. This CDR3 contains 16 residues. The germline V gene has CDR1 MDHEN and CDR2 SYDVKM.